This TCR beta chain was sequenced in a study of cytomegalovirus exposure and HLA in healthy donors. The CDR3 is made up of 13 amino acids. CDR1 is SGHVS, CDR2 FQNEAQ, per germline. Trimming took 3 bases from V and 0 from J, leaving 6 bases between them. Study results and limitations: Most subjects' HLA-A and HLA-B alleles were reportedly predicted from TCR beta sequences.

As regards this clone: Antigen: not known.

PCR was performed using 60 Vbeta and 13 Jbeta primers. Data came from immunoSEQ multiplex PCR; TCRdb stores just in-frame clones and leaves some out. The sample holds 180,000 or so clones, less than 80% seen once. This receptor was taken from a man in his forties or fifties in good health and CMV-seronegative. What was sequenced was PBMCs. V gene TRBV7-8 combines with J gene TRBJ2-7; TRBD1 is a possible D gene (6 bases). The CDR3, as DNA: TGTGCCAGCAGCTTGGACAGCTCCTACGAGCAGTACTTC. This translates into CASSLDSSYEQYF. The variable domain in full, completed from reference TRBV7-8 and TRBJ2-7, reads GAGVSQSPRYKVAKRGQDVALRCDPISGHVSLFWYQQALGQGPEFLTYFQNEAQLDKSGLPSDRFFAERPEGSVSTLKIQRTQQEDSAVYLCASSLDSSYEQYFGPGTRLTVT.